This T cell receptor beta chain was recorded in a study of tumor-infiltrating lymphocytes in primary liver carcinoma (dated by TCRdb to 2016 to 2017). In terms of the full investigation: Of the five patients (three men and two women, aged 30 to 69 years), four had hepatocellular carcinoma and one had combined HCC and intrahepatic cholangiocarcinoma. Roughly 3.65 to 7.13 million productive TCRbeta reads were obtained per sample, and no significant difference in read depth was found between tissue types. A total of 35 or so specimens from 5 patients underwent TCRbeta repertoire sequencing, comprising some 25 tumor regions, 5 adjacent noncancerous liver tissues and 5 peripheral blood samples. Repertoires from technical replicates were highly reproducible, with mean shared-clone rates near 0.89 and correlation coefficients above 0.95. The five patients had tumors staged T1-T3 N0M0, with maximum diameters ranging from about 4.2 to 10 cm. Agilent mRNA microarray profiling was performed on the 25 tumor region samples to relate TCRbeta repertoire diversity to the local molecular phenotype. Across five regions of each liver tumor, along with adjacent normal tissue and blood, the study brought together TCRbeta repertoire sequencing, expression microarrays and whole-exome sequencing. The investigation overall reported the following: Because sequencing covered only the TCR beta chain and unpaired alpha chains were not captured, true repertoire diversity is likely underestimated. Consistent with antigen-driven expansion, pairs of tumor regions showed higher repertoire overlap (mean around 36%) than either tumor-adjacent pairs (approximately 17%) or tumor-blood pairs (roughly 15%). Only about 8-24% of top clones were present in all five regions of a tumor, suggesting spatial heterogeneity of tumor-infiltrating T cells. Bulk unsorted samples precluded comparing CD4+ and CD8+ T cell repertoires. The top 250 clones accounted for a significantly greater share of the repertoire in tumors than in blood (p = 0.039). The study included only a few patients, and the authors note findings should be validated in a larger study.

Concerning this clonotype: It has no known antigen specificity. The junction and the germline gene differ at one end; a read error may be behind it.

Without any cell sorting, total RNA and DNA were extracted together from around 20-30 mg of bulk tissue using the AllPrep DNA/RNA mini kit. Five patients with histopathologically diagnosed primary liver carcinoma underwent surgical resection in China between November 2015 and March 2016. At the time of sampling, the patients were treatment-naive and had chronic HBV infection. Each tumor was sampled at five spatially separated regions: the tumor centre plus the superior, inferior, left-lateral and right-lateral poles. According to histology, viable tumor cells made up more than 75% of every tumor sample. Each fresh piece of tumor and adjacent tissue was cut in two, with one half stored in RNAlater at -80 degrees C and the other half sent for histology. From the germline V gene, CDR1 is MNHNS and CDR2 is SASEGT. From cysteine to phenylalanine, the CDR3 is 14 amino acids long. The sequence is cut down to CDR3 DNA, 42 bases in frame from base 1.

Starting from approximately 500 ng total RNA, TCRbeta-specific cDNA was produced by reverse transcription with a constant-region primer and ProtoScript II reverse transcriptase. The TCRbeta libraries were prepared through three rounds of nested multiplex PCR following a slightly modified ARM-PCR procedure. The first two PCR rounds used multiplex TRBV1-TRBV30 forward primers with a Cbeta reverse primer, each for roughly 10 cycles. Sample barcodes and Illumina adapters were added in a final 25-cycle PCR using Deep VentR polymerase. Before sequencing, amplicons of 200-500 bp were gel-purified using a QIAquick gel extraction kit. TCRbeta amplicons were sequenced on an Illumina HiSeq 2500 with 250-bp paired-end reads. The source study handled its data this way. Reads were quality-trimmed with Trimmomatic v0.33, and paired reads were merged with FLASH v1.2.11 to recover full CDR3 sequences. V, D and J germline segments were assigned to the rearranged TCRbeta sequences using MiGEC v1.2.1b. VDJtools v1.0.0 computed clonotype statistics and Shannon-Wiener diversity indices. Except for diversity analysis, only each sample's 250 most abundant clonotypes were used in subsequent analyses to reduce sampling bias. TCRdb reprocessing: public reads trimmed at Q25 with fastp, clones called with MiXCR, in-frame beta chains kept. Each entry merges the rows of one CDR3 protein and shows their most common DNA and genes. None of the V and J calls come from the authors' own analysis; TCRdb made them. Present in this sample are about 190,000 distinct CDR3 sequences, around four fifths of which were seen just once. Of the sample, roughly 18% is held by the ten largest clones.

Sample: tumor tissue from primary liver carcinoma. This chain is built from TRBV6-1 and TRBJ2-7; the D gene cannot be resolved reliably. This receptor was taken from a middle-aged man with primary liver carcinoma and hepatitis B virus infection. For the CDR3, the sequence is CASSEARFSYEQHF. The sequenced DNA is TGTGCCAGCAGTGAAGCGCGGTTTTCCTACGAGCAGCACTTC.